Below are 10 T cell receptor beta chains sequenced from a single sample in a study of blood T cells in healthy people across ages. Alongside a J-beta primer mix, a sample-barcoded 5' primer served in a second PCR lasting 7 to 11 cycles. One entry per CDR3 protein results from TCRdb running MiXCR on the 5' RACE reads. The sample consists of hundreds of thousands of distinct CDR3 sequences, more than 40% of them appearing once. Sequencing was done on a sample of blood. The receptors here all came from a woman aged 60-75 years in good health.

This clonotype showed up many times. The V call is TRBV7-2, the J call TRBJ1-2; D gene uncertain. Deletions cut 3 bases from V and 5 bases from J, with 13 bases between. Germline CDR1 is SGHTA and CDR2 is FQGNSA. The CDR3 length is 14 residues. For the CDR3, the DNA is TGTGCCAGCAGCTTGTCGACCGGAAAATATGGCTACACCTTC. Translating it yields CASSLSTGKYGYTF. The full variable domain, with the rest looked up from reference TRBV7-2 and TRBJ1-2, is GAGVSQSPSNKVTEKGKDVELRCDPISGHTALYWYRQSLGQGLEFLIYFQGNSAPDKSGLPSDRFSAERTGGSVSTLTIQRTQQEDSAVYLCASSLSTGKYGYTFGSGTRLTVV.

The V gene is TRBV6-1, the J gene TRBJ1-1, with D uncertain. V was pared by 10 bases and J by 5 bases, with 26 bases between. Germline lookup yields CDR1 MNHNS and CDR2 SASEGT. The CDR3 runs to 16 residues. The DNA for the CDR3 is TGTGCCACCAGAGCCAGAGCGCCAGGTGACTTAACTGAAGCTTTCTTT. Translating it yields CATRARAPGDLTEAFF.

The chain links TRBV5-5 to TRBJ2-5; D call uncertain. The CDR3 runs 13 residues. CDR1 is SGHKS and CDR2 is YYEKEE in the germline V gene (reference sequence). The ends were cut back, 1 base at V and 5 bases at J, with 9 bases in the middle. CDR3 nucleotides: TGTGCCAGCAGCTTGTTTGGGTCGGAGACCCAGTACTTC. Its translation: CASSLFGSETQYF.

The chain links TRBV24-1 to TRBJ2-1; 7 nucleotides match TRBD1. There are 16 residues in the CDR3. CDR1 is KGHDR, CDR2 SFDVKD, per germline. J lost 4 bases, V lost 4 bases, and 9 bases had no gene match. The CDR3, as DNA: TGTGCCACCAGTGAACGCACGGGACAGAAGTACAATGAGCAGTTCTTC. It is translated as CATSERTGQKYNEQFF.

The gene calls are TRBV4-3 and TRBJ2-1, with 7 nucleotides matching TRBD2. J gave up 4 bases and V 3 bases, and 9 bases lay outside the gene matches. From germline, CDR1 is LGHNA and CDR2 YSLEER. The length of the CDR3 is 16 residues. The CDR3 loop is CASSQGPASGYNEQFF. CDR3 coding DNA: TGCGCCAGCAGCCAGGGCCCGGCTAGCGGATACAATGAGCAGTTCTTC.

A note on this clonotype: With a much larger clone just one base away, this may be a read error. The chain has TRBV7-8 and TRBJ1-2, with unresolved D. V was clipped by 4 bases and J by 4 bases, with 10 bases between them. The CDR3 spans 13 residues. Germline assignment: CDR1 SGHVS and CDR2 FQNEAQ. The CDR3 DNA sequence: TGTGCCAGCAGCTGCAACATTATCTATGGCTACACCTTC. Its protein product is CASSCNIIYGYTF.

The chain joins TRBV10-3 to TRBJ2-1; unclear D gene. The germline V and J ends were trimmed by 2 bases and 7 bases, with 6 bases remaining between them. Germline values: CDR1 ENHRY, CDR2 SYGVKD. The CDR3 is 12 amino acids. CDR3 DNA sequence: TGTGCCATCAGTGAGACGGCTAATGAGCAGTTCTTC. It yields the protein CAISETANEQFF.

This chain connects TRBV5-1 to TRBJ1-2; TRBD1 matches at 9 bases. Germline values: CDR1 SGHRS, CDR2 YFSETQ. The CDR3 is 14 amino acids. Trimming at V came to 4 bases and at J to 7 bases, leaving 8 bases not matched to a gene. As DNA, the CDR3 is TGCGCCAGCAGCGATGGCGGGACAGGGATTGGCTACACCTTC. Translation gives CASSDGGTGIGYTF. The full variable domain, completed using reference TRBV5-1 and TRBJ1-2, is KAGVTQTPRYLIKTRGQQVTLSCSPISGHRSVSWYQQTPGQGLQFLFEYFSETQRNKGNFPGRFSGRQFSNSRSEMNVSTLELGDSALYLCASSDGGTGIGYTFGSGTRLTVV.

CDR3 coding DNA: TGCAGTGCGCAGACAGGGGGGCGACTCTATGGCTACACCTTC. It is translated as CSAQTGGRLYGYTF. This chain uses TRBV20-1 with TRBJ1-2, with 9 bases that match TRBD1. V shed 6 bases, J shed 4 bases, and the junction held 9 bases outside the gene matches. The CDR3 runs 14 residues. Germline loops: CDR1 DFQATT, CDR2 SNEGSKA (reference sequence).

This clonotype has more than one count but fewer than ten. The V gene is TRBV9, the J gene TRBJ2-5, with 11 bases aligning to TRBD1. The V gene end was trimmed by 0 bases and the J gene end by 6 bases; junction bases not matched to a gene: 7. Germline loops: CDR1 SGDLS, CDR2 YYNGEE. The CDR3 runs to 16 residues. The CDR3 DNA reads TGTGCCAGCAGCGTAGGGGGGACAGGGGGGCGAAAGACCCAGTACTTC. Encoded protein: CASSVGGTGGRKTQYF.